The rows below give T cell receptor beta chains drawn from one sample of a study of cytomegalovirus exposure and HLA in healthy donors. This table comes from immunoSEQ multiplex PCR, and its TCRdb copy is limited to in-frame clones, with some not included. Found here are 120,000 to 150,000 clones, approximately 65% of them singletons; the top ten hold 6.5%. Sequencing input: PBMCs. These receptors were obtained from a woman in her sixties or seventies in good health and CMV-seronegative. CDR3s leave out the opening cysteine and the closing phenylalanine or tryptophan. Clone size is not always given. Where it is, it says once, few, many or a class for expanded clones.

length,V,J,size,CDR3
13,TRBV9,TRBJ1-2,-,ASSGGGQGNYGYT
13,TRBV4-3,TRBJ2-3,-,ASSQDPGNTDTQY
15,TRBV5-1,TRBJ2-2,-,ASSLSISRANTGELF
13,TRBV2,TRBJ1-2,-,ASSTSQGASRGYT
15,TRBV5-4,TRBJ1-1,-,ASSLGGVLGVNTEAF
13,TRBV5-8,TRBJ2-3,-,ASSLMGQRTDTQY
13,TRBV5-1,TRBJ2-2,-,ASSAGQVDTGELF
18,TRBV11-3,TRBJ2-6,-,ASSGEAGTAKLSGANVLT
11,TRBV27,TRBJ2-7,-,ASSPQTGDEQY
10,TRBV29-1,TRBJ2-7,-,SASGGSREQY
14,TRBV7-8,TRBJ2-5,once,ASSLEAGAGLETQY
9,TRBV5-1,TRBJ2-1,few,ASSDLAGEF
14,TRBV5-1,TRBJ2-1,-,ASSLGAGGPHNEQF
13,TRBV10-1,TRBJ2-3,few,ASSDTGGPTDTQY
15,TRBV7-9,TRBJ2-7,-,SSSLINGPGGTDEQY
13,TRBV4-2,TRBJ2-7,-,ASSQGGGCVNEQY
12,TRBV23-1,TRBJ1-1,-,ASTRTDRRPEAF
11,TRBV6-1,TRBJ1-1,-,ASRQGGNTEAF
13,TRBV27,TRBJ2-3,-,ASSRPGLADDTQY
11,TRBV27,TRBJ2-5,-,ASSLLSGETQY
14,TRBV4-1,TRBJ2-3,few,ASSQDTGQGSDTQY
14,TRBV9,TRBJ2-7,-,ASSVDPRQGTYEQY
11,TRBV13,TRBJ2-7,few,ASRGQGSYEQY
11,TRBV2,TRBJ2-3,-,ASIRTGLDTQY
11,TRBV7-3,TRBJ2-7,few,ASSQDSSYEQY
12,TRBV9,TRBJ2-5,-,ASSVGAGDGTQY
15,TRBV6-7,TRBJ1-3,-,ASSYSPTGDSGNTIY
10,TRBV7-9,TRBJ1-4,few,ASSLESGELF
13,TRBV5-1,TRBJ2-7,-,ASSSGLAANYEQY
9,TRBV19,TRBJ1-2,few,ASRLYEAYT
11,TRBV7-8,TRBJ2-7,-,ASSERENSEQY
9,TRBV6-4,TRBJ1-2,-,ANRQGPGYT
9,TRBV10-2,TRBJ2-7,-,ASSEPSEQY
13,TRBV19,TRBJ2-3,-,ASSPGGNFADTQY
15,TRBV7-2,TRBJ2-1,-,ASSPLIGSGRGSEQF
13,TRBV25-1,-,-,ASSGPGQGNNEQF
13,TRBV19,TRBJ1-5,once,ASSIPGLGNQPQH
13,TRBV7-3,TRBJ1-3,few,ASSLRGGSGNTIY
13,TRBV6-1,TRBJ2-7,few,ASRGTSGSEGEQY
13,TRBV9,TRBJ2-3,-,ASSPTSGYTDTQY
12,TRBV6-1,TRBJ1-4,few,ASSPDSNNEKLF